Following are 14 T cell receptor beta chains from one sample sequenced in a study of shared clonotypes between healthy human individuals. Some clones are missing from TCRdb's copy, which holds only in-frame ones; the method was immunoSEQ multiplex PCR. Of some 2,100,000 clones in the sample, 95% were seen once. The sample was naive CD4+ T cells sorted from blood. Subset here: CD45RA+ positively selected. The receptors shown here come from a man in his late teens or twenties in good health.

The gene calls are TRBV4-3 and TRBJ2-1; D possibly uses TRBD1 or TRBD2 (5 bases each). Germline V lookup: CDR1 LGHNA, CDR2 YSLEER. Trimming removed 4 bases at V and 1 base at J, with 17 bases between. The CDR3 consists of 17 residues. The CDR3 region has the DNA TGCGCCAGCAGCCCTAGAGGGGTGGGCGCTTCCTACAATGAGCAGTTCTTC. This encodes CASSPRGVGASYNEQFF.

This chain uses TRBV9 with TRBJ1-1; no reliable D call. V shed 3 bases and J shed 0 bases, with 15 bases lying between them. The germline V gene encodes CDR1 SGDLS and CDR2 YYNGEE. The CDR3 covers 16 residues. The CDR3 coding sequence is TGTGCCAGCAGCGAGAGAGGTGCACCCCTGAACACTGAAGCTTTCTTT. Translated, it gives CASSERGAPLNTEAFF.

This rearrangement joins TRBV5-1 to TRBJ2-1; D may be TRBD1 (5 bases). The CDR3 has 14 residues. V lost 2 bases, J lost 4 bases, and 10 bases lay in between. Looked up from germline, CDR1 is SGHRS and CDR2 is YFSETQ. CDR3 in DNA: TGCGCCAGCAGCTTCAGGGTGCCTTACAATGAGCAGTTCTTC. This encodes CASSFRVPYNEQFF.

J is TRBJ1-2 and V is TRBV11-2; 7 bases fit TRBD1. This CDR3 is built from 16 residues. The V segment lost 1 base and the J segment 4 bases; nucleotides outside the gene matches: 9. Germline V gene sequence: CDR1 SGHAT, CDR2 FQNNGV. The CDR3 reads CASSLGGNAGGYGYTF. CDR3 in DNA: TGTGCCAGCAGCTTAGGAGGAAATGCAGGGGGCTATGGCTACACCTTC.

This clone was seen once. V and J are TRBV7-3 and TRBJ2-7; either TRBD1 or TRBD2 may fit D (5 bases each). The CDR3 totals 15 residues. Germline V gene data show CDR1 as SGHTA and CDR2 as FQGTGA. V dropped 1 base and J dropped 3 bases, with 13 bases sitting between them. CDR3 DNA: TGTGCCAGCAGCTTAAACCGGGGCCCTAACTACGAGCAGTACTTC. Residues: CASSLNRGPNYEQYF.

This clone was seen a single time. V usage is TRBV5-4 and J usage is TRBJ2-7; TRBD1 matches 8 bases. The CDR3 runs to 15 residues. CDR1 and CDR2 from the germline V gene are SGHNT and YYREEE (reference sequence). V gave up 3 bases and J gave up 2 bases; unmatched junction bases: 7. The CDR3 sequence: CASSSTTGAPYEQYF. DNA of the CDR3: TGTGCCAGCAGCTCGACGACAGGGGCCCCCTACGAGCAGTACTTC.

This clone is a singleton in its sample. This chain connects TRBV5-1 to TRBJ2-7, with 13 bases fitting TRBD2. Looked up from germline, CDR1 is SGHRS and CDR2 is YFSETQ. The CDR3 length is 17 residues. The V gene end was trimmed by 1 base and the J gene end by 1 base; junction bases not matched to a gene: 5. CDR3 DNA: TGCGCCAGCAGCTTGAGGACTAGCGGGAGCGGTTCCTACGAGCAGTACTTC. Its translation is CASSLRTSGSGSYEQYF. Full variable domain (remainder filled in from reference TRBV5-1 and TRBJ2-7): KAGVTQTPRYLIKTRGQQVTLSCSPISGHRSVSWYQQTPGQGLQFLFEYFSETQRNKGNFPGRFSGRQFSNSRSEMNVSTLELGDSALYLCASSLRTSGSGSYEQYFGPGTRLTVT.

The chain combines TRBV2 with TRBJ2-5; D gene ambiguous. The CDR3 is 13 residues long. Trimming cost V 5 bases and J 4 bases, with 11 bases left between them. Germline values: CDR1 SNHLY, CDR2 FYNNEI. The DNA for the CDR3 is TGTGCCAGCAGTTCTCAGGTTGGAGAGACCCAGTACTTC. It specifies CASSSQVGETQYF.

The chain combines TRBV28 with TRBJ1-2, with a possible D match to TRBD1 (5 bases). V was pared by 5 bases and J by 1 base, with 8 bases between. Germline V gene data show CDR1 as MDHEN and CDR2 as SYDVKM. The CDR3 extends over 13 amino acids. CDR3 amino acids: CASSQTVNYGYTF. CDR3 nucleotide sequence: TGTGCCAGCAGTCAGACAGTTAACTATGGCTACACCTTC.

Comment on this clone: The same CDR3 arises from other DNA sequences in this sample as well. V gene TRBV5-1 combines with J gene TRBJ2-2, with D unclear. Germline assignment: CDR1 SGHRS and CDR2 YFSETQ. Trimming cost V 4 bases and J 0 bases, with 10 bases left between them. The CDR3 covers 15 residues. The CDR3 DNA reads as TGCGCCAGCAGCCTCGGCGGCACGAACACCGGGGAGCTGTTTTTT. The encoded protein is CASSLGGTNTGELFF.

This chain connects TRBV5-1 to TRBJ2-5; tentatively, D is TRBD2 (5 bases). The CDR3 totals 18 residues. Trimming left V 1 base short and J 5 bases short, with 24 bases between. In germline, CDR1 is SGHRS, CDR2 YFSETQ. DNA for the CDR3: TGCGCCAGCAGCTTGTCCGAATGGGGAGCGGAAAACGGGGAGACCCAGTACTTC. Translating it yields CASSLSEWGAENGETQYF. The full variable domain, with the rest looked up from reference TRBV5-1 and TRBJ2-5, is KAGVTQTPRYLIKTRGQQVTLSCSPISGHRSVSWYQQTPGQGLQFLFEYFSETQRNKGNFPGRFSGRQFSNSRSEMNVSTLELGDSALYLCASSLSEWGAENGETQYFGPGTRLLVL.

V and J are TRBV19 and TRBJ2-2; D tentatively reads TRBD1 or TRBD2 (5 bases each). Germline lookup yields CDR1 LNHDA and CDR2 SQIVND (reference sequence). Trimming removed 8 bases from V and 1 base from J, with 11 bases in between. The CDR3 is made up of 14 amino acids. The CDR3 DNA reads TGTGCCAGTCGCCGGGACGGGAACACCGGGGAGCTGTTTTTT. It specifies CASRRDGNTGELFF. Filled out from reference TRBV19 and TRBJ2-2, the complete variable domain reads DGGITQSPKYLFRKEGQNVTLSCEQNLNHDAMYWYRQDPGQGLRLIYYSQIVNDFQKGDIAEGYSVSREKKESFPLTVTSAQKNPTAFYLCASRRDGNTGELFFGEGSRLTVL.

This clone was detected once. The rearrangement joins TRBV25-1 to TRBJ2-1, with 10 bases fitting TRBD2. Germline V lookup: CDR1 MGHDK, CDR2 SYGVNS. The CDR3 extends over 17 amino acids. V shed 3 bases and J 7 bases; nucleotides not matched to a gene: 12. In DNA form, the CDR3 reads TGTGCCAGCAGTGATCTGCGTGCCGGGACTAGCGTTAATGAGCAGTTCTTC. This codes for CASSDLRAGTSVNEQFF.

Of note for this clone: The same CDR3 arises from other DNA sequences in this sample as well. The rearrangement links TRBV6-5 to TRBJ2-5, with a tentative D call TRBD2 (5 bases). V was clipped by 0 bases and J by 4 bases, with 9 bases between them. The length of the CDR3 is 14 residues. CDR1 is MNHEY, CDR2 SVGAGI, per germline. The CDR3 DNA is TGTGCCAGCAGTTACTCGACCGGAGGAGAGACCCAGTACTTC. Encoded protein: CASSYSTGGETQYF.